Each of the 27 T cell receptor beta chains below was sequenced from the same sample in a study of shared clonotypes between healthy human individuals. The repertoire was sequenced with immunoSEQ multiplex PCR; TCRdb's copy has only in-frame clones and lacks some. The table has around 1.5 million clones, 95% to 99% seen once; the top ten hold roughly 0.45%. Sequencing was done on a sample of naive CD4+ T cells sorted from blood. The subset here: CD45RA+ positively selected. These receptors came from a man under 40 in good health.

The rearrangement links TRBV6-1 to TRBJ2-2; no firm D call. Per germline, CDR1 MNHNS and CDR2 SASEGT. The V end was cut by 0 bases, the J end by 3 bases, with 8 bases between. The CDR3 has 15 amino acids. The CDR3 loop reads CASSEAEWYTGELFF. Written as DNA, the CDR3 is TGTGCCAGCAGTGAAGCGGAGTGGTACACCGGGGAGCTGTTTTTT.

This clone showed up just a few times. The chain joins TRBV5-6 to TRBJ1-4, with D unclear. V was trimmed by 3 bases and J by 0 bases, leaving 6 bases between them. The V gene's germline CDR1 is SGHDT and CDR2 YYEEEE. The length of the CDR3 is 14 residues. The CDR3 DNA reads as TGTGCCAGCAGCTCGGGTGCAACTAATGAAAAACTGTTTTTT. Translated, it gives CASSSGATNEKLFF.

This CDR3 is CASSLEAFF. The CDR3 bases are TGTGCCAGCAGCTTAGAAGCTTTCTTT. V usage is TRBV7-9 and J usage is TRBJ1-1; D is unresolved. V dropped 1 base and J dropped 9 bases, with 0 bases sitting between them. Germline V lookup: CDR1 SEHNR, CDR2 FQNEAQ (reference sequence). This CDR3 region has 9 residues.

The rearrangement uses TRBV5-1 and TRBJ2-1; 10 bases map to TRBD2. CDR1 is SGHRS, CDR2 YFSETQ, per germline. This CDR3 contains 14 residues. The junction had 3 bases not matched to a gene; V was cut back by 2 bases and J by 7 bases. The CDR3 DNA sequence: TGCGCCAGCAGCTTACTAGCGGGGCTTAATGAGCAGTTCTTC. It specifies CASSLLAGLNEQFF.

CDR3 nucleotides: TGTGCCATCAGTGAATCTCCCATTCAGCCCCAGCATTTT. Amino acid sequence: CAISESPIQPQHF. V usage is TRBV10-3 and J usage is TRBJ1-5; D is unresolved. Trimming took 3 bases from V and 6 from J, leaving 9 bases between them. Germline assignment: CDR1 ENHRY and CDR2 SYGVKD. The CDR3 extends over 13 amino acids.

The J gene is TRBJ1-4, the V gene TRBV18; D not resolved. This CDR3 contains 15 residues. V lost 3 bases and J 7 bases, leaving 15 bases between the germline ends. CDR1 and CDR2 from the germline V gene are KGHSH and LQKENI. Written as DNA, the CDR3 is TGTGCCAGCTCACCTAGGAAGGGTGCGGTTGAAAAACTGTTTTTT. Residues: CASSPRKGAVEKLFF.

The rearrangement uses TRBV5-4 and TRBJ2-1, with 12 bases lining up with TRBD2. CDR1 and CDR2 from the germline V gene are SGHNT and YYREEE (reference sequence). The CDR3 length is 17 residues. V was clipped by 5 bases and J by 2 bases; unmatched bases: 8. CDR3 in DNA: TGTGCCAGCAGTTCAACACTAGCGGGAGGTGCCTACAATGAGCAGTTCTTC. Translation gives CASSSTLAGGAYNEQFF.

This clone was seen a single time. The rearrangement links TRBV7-9 to TRBJ2-6; D ambiguous. This CDR3 is built from 17 residues. With 1 base removed from V and 0 bases from J, the gap between germline ends came to 10 bases. CDR1 and CDR2 (germline): SEHNR, FQNEAQ (reference sequence). The CDR3 DNA follows: TGTGCCAGCAGCTTAGGCAGTAGGCACTCTGGGGCCAACGTCCTGACTTTC. This translates into CASSLGSRHSGANVLTF.

This chain joins TRBV4-3 and TRBJ1-4, with D unclear. The CDR3 loop spans 16 amino acids. CDR1 and CDR2 (germline): LGHNA, YSLEER. Trimming took off 0 bases at V and 8 bases at J, with 16 bases between the two ends. CDR3 loop: CASSQDRFEYAEKLFF. DNA for the CDR3: TGCGCCAGCAGCCAAGATAGGTTCGAATACGCAGAAAAACTGTTTTTT.

The chain combines TRBV7-8 with TRBJ1-4, with TRBD1 matching over 8 bases. The CDR3 is 14 amino acids. Germline CDR1 is SGHVS and CDR2 is FQNEAQ. J gave up 5 bases and V 5 bases, and 4 bases lay outside the gene matches. The CDR3 nucleotides read TGTGCCAGCAGCCAAAGACAGGGGAATGAAAAACTGTTTTTT. Protein product: CASSQRQGNEKLFF.

The chain links TRBV15 to TRBJ2-7, with 9 nucleotides matching TRBD2. The CDR3 has 15 amino acids. Germline-derived CDR1 and CDR2 are LNHNV and YYDKDF (reference sequence). The V segment lost 0 bases and the J segment 2 bases; nucleotides outside the gene matches: 2. The CDR3 bases are TGTGCCACCAGCAGAGATAGCGGGAGACCCTACGAGCAGTACTTC. Translating it yields CATSRDSGRPYEQYF.

The chain uses TRBV9 and TRBJ2-6; tentative D call: TRBD2 (6 bases). With 6 bases removed from V and 0 bases from J, the gap between germline ends came to 25 bases. This CDR3 contains 20 residues. Germline CDR1 reads SGDLS; CDR2 reads YYNGEE. CDR3 DNA sequence: TGTGCCAGCACCCTAGCCGGGTCGGGAGCTCCGAACTCTGGGGCCAACGTCCTGACTTTC. This encodes CASTLAGSGAPNSGANVLTF.

V gene TRBV18 combines with J gene TRBJ1-1; D unclear. CDR3 length: 16 residues. V lost 2 bases to trimming and J lost 0 bases, with 13 bases between them. The germline gives CDR1 KGHSH, CDR2 LQKENI. The DNA of the CDR3 is TGTGCCAGCTCACCATCTCCGACCGACATGAACACTGAAGCTTTCTTT. The encoded protein is CASSPSPTDMNTEAFF.

The rearrangement uses TRBV9 and TRBJ2-1; no clear D. With 4 bases removed from V and 1 base from J, the gap between germline ends came to 12 bases. CDR1 is SGDLS and CDR2 is YYNGEE in the germline V gene. The CDR3 spans 15 residues. The CDR3 here is CASSPPGASYNEQFF. CDR3 nucleotides: TGTGCCAGCAGCCCCCCGGGCGCGTCCTACAATGAGCAGTTCTTC.

The V gene is TRBV12-5, the J gene TRBJ2-3, with D hard to call. This CDR3 region has 16 residues. In germline, CDR1 is LGHNT, CDR2 FRNRAP. Trimming stripped 2 bases from V and 5 bases from J, with 17 bases between. Here the CDR3 reads CASGLTHGTSIDTQYF. The CDR3 DNA is TGTGCTAGTGGTTTGACCCACGGAACCTCCATAGATACGCAGTATTTT.

The chain combines TRBV11-2 with TRBJ2-1; 9 positions match TRBD1. CDR1 is SGHAT, CDR2 FQNNGV, per germline. The CDR3 is made up of 13 amino acids. Unmatched junction bases numbered 6, after V lost 5 bases and J lost 10 bases. The CDR3 DNA reads as TGTGCCAGCAGCCCGGGACAGGGTGGGGAGCAGTTCTTC. This translates into CASSPGQGGEQFF.

The chain recombines TRBV7-2 with TRBJ2-7, with D perhaps matching TRBD1 (6 bases). V lost 5 bases to trimming and J lost 3 bases, with 11 bases between them. CDR1 and CDR2 from the germline V gene are SGHTA and FQGNSA. This CDR3 has 13 amino acids. CDR3 residues: CASSPDSHYEQYF. In DNA, the CDR3 is TGTGCCAGCAGCCCGGACAGTCACTACGAGCAGTACTTC.

The chain is built from TRBV5-1 and TRBJ1-3, with 8 bases that match TRBD1. The CDR3 loop spans 16 amino acids. Germline lookup yields CDR1 SGHRS and CDR2 YFSETQ. Trimming removed 4 bases from V and 7 bases from J; junction bases left unmatched: 13. CDR3 protein: CASSPTGQGGRNTIYF. CDR3 DNA: TGCGCCAGCAGCCCCACCGGACAGGGAGGTCGTAACACCATATATTTT. The full variable domain, with the rest looked up from reference TRBV5-1 and TRBJ1-3, is KAGVTQTPRYLIKTRGQQVTLSCSPISGHRSVSWYQQTPGQGLQFLFEYFSETQRNKGNFPGRFSGRQFSNSRSEMNVSTLELGDSALYLCASSPTGQGGRNTIYFGEGSWLTVV.

V and J are TRBV18 and TRBJ2-1; a possible D gene is TRBD2 (6 bases). CDR3 length: 19 residues. Per the germline V gene, CDR1 is KGHSH and CDR2 is LQKENI. Trimming took off 1 base at V and 0 bases at J, with 19 bases between the two ends. The CDR3 here is CASSPQGPGLANSYNEQFF. CDR3 bases: TGTGCCAGCTCACCACAGGGGCCTGGCCTAGCGAACTCCTACAATGAGCAGTTCTTC.

This chain links TRBV18 with TRBJ1-1; D gene uncertain. The CDR3 totals 14 residues. V was shortened by 3 bases and J by 11 bases, with 19 bases between the two germline ends. CDR1 and CDR2 (germline): KGHSH, LQKENI. CDR3 bases: TGTGCCAGCTCACCGCCGGATTTGAGGGAGGAGGCTTTCTTT. Translation gives CASSPPDLREEAFF.

J is TRBJ2-3 and V is TRBV9, with D maybe TRBD2 (5 bases). V shed 4 bases and J shed 3 bases, with 15 bases lying between them. The CDR3 totals 15 residues. CDR1 is SGDLS, CDR2 YYNGEE, per germline. CDR3 sequence reads: CASSPKAVTTDTQYF. In DNA form, the CDR3 reads TGTGCCAGCAGCCCGAAAGCGGTAACTACAGATACGCAGTATTTT.

The rearrangement uses TRBV4-1 and TRBJ2-7; TRBD1 matches at 10 bases. J was trimmed by 3 bases and V by 0 bases; bases with no gene match: 8. The germline V gene has CDR1 MGHRA and CDR2 YSYEKL. CDR3 length equals 17 residues. This chain's CDR3 is CASSQESPGQGNYEQYF. The DNA of the CDR3 is TGCGCCAGCAGCCAAGAGTCTCCGGGACAGGGGAACTACGAGCAGTACTTC.

The gene calls are TRBV11-3 and TRBJ2-1; D gene uncertain. Germline CDR1 reads SGHNT; CDR2 reads YENEEA. CDR3 length equals 14 residues. The V gene lost 5 bases and the J gene lost 4 bases, with 12 bases spanning the gap. Here the CDR3 reads CASSVRAWYNEQFF. The DNA for the CDR3 is TGTGCCAGCAGCGTCCGCGCGTGGTACAATGAGCAGTTCTTC.

The genes are TRBV14 and TRBJ2-3, with D hard to call. The CDR3 sequence is 17 residues long. The germline V gene encodes CDR1 SGHDN and CDR2 FVKESK. The V end lost 3 bases, the J end lost 4 bases, and 20 bases lay between the germline ends. CDR3 in DNA: TGTGCCAGCAGCCACTTGCGACGCTCAAACTTGGCAGATACGCAGTATTTT. Translated, it gives CASSHLRRSNLADTQYF.

This clone was detected a few times. The gene calls are TRBV7-9 and TRBJ1-5; no reliable D call. Germline V gives CDR1 SEHNR, CDR2 FQNEAQ (reference sequence). V was pared by 0 bases and J by 9 bases, with 9 bases between. CDR3 length: 13 residues. The DNA of the CDR3 is TGTGCCAGCAGCTTAGCAGGTACTCGGCCCCAGCATTTT. This sequence encodes CASSLAGTRPQHF.

The V and J genes are TRBV25-1 and TRBJ2-3, with D possibly being TRBD2 (5 bases). V lost 1 base and J lost 4, with 12 bases in between. The length of the CDR3 is 15 residues. Looked up from germline, CDR1 is MGHDK and CDR2 is SYGVNS. CDR3 sequence: CASSEWWGASDTQYF. The CDR3 DNA is TGTGCCAGCAGTGAATGGTGGGGAGCCTCAGATACGCAGTATTTT.

This clone came up once. This chain connects TRBV5-4 to TRBJ2-7; 8 nucleotides agree with TRBD1. Germline V gives CDR1 SGHNT, CDR2 YYREEE (reference sequence). The CDR3 is 15 amino acids. V lost 4 bases, J lost 2 bases, and 8 bases stayed unmatched. CDR3 DNA: TGTGCCAGCAGCGAAGACAGGGGACCAACCTACGAGCAGTACTTC. Its protein is CASSEDRGPTYEQYF.